The 22 T cell receptor beta chains below come from one sample, sequenced in a study of T cell changes during pregnancy in multiple sclerosis. Clones were sequenced by immunoSEQ multiplex PCR, and TCRdb holds only the in-frame ones, with some missing. The sample contains tens of thousands of clones, about 90% of which appear only once. This sample comprised peripheral blood, obtained after pregnancy. The receptor set was obtained from a female donor with multiple sclerosis, enrolled in a pregnancy study.

V and J are TRBV7-6 and TRBJ2-1; D is undetermined. With 5 bases removed from V and 2 bases from J, the gap between germline ends came to 13 bases. The CDR3 has 15 residues. Germline CDR1 and CDR2: SGHVS and FNYEAQ. As DNA, the CDR3 is TGTGCCAGCAGCCCCGAAACGCACACCTACAATGAGCAGTTCTTC. It translates to CASSPETHTYNEQFF.

The CDR3 is CASSSGLAADTQYF. CDR3 sequence (DNA): TGTGCCAGCAGCTCGGGACTAGCGGCCGATACGCAGTATTTT. J is TRBJ2-3 and V is TRBV2, with 11 positions matching TRBD2. CDR3 size: 14 residues. Trimming at V came to 6 bases and at J to 6 bases, leaving 5 bases not matched to a gene. Germline V CDR1 and CDR2: SNHLY, FYNNEI.

V usage is TRBV25-1 and J usage is TRBJ2-3, with 11 bases aligning to TRBD2. The germline CDR1 and CDR2 sequences are MGHDK and SYGVNS. J gave up 4 bases and V 6 bases, and 3 bases lay outside the gene matches. The CDR3 contains 14 residues. The CDR3 coding sequence is TGTGCCAGCAGGGGGACTAGCGGACCAGATACGCAGTATTTT. This gives the protein CASRGTSGPDTQYF. Full variable domain (missing parts from reference TRBV25-1 and TRBJ2-3): EADIYQTPRYLVIGTGKKITLECSQTMGHDKMYWYQQDPGMELHLIHYSYGVNSTEKGDLSSESTVSRIRTEHFPLTLESARPSHTSQYLCASRGTSGPDTQYFGPGTRLTVL.

The chain uses TRBV5-1 and TRBJ1-5; D unresolved. The germline gives CDR1 SGHRS, CDR2 YFSETQ. The CDR3 has 17 amino acids. V lost 3 bases and J lost 2, with 18 bases in between. The CDR3 nucleotides read TGCGCCAGCAGCTCTCCCGGGAGGGCTGGGGGCAATCAGCCCCAGCATTTT. Its translation is CASSSPGRAGGNQPQHF.

CDR3 in DNA: TGTGCCAGCAGCTTGCGGGTTACAACAACCTACGAGCAGTACTTC. Protein product: CASSLRVTTTYEQYF. The chain has TRBV5-5 and TRBJ2-7; no clear D gene. This CDR3 region has 15 residues. V lost 1 base and J lost 2, with 13 bases in between. CDR1 is SGHKS and CDR2 is YYEKEE in the germline V gene (reference sequence). Using reference TRBV5-5 and TRBJ2-7 for the parts outside the CDR3, the full variable domain is DAGVTQSPTHLIKTRGQQVTLRCSPISGHKSVSWYQQVLGQGPQFIFQYYEKEERGRGNFPDRFSARQFPNYSSELNVNALLLGDSALYLCASSLRVTTTYEQYFGPGTRLTVT.

This clone has just a few counts. This chain links TRBV2 with TRBJ2-1; TRBD2 might be the D (6 bases). V shed 4 bases and J shed 2 bases, with 9 bases lying between them. The CDR3 sequence is 14 residues long. CDR1 SNHLY and CDR2 FYNNEI come from the germline V gene. CDR3 in amino acids: CASSASEAYNEQFF. CDR3 in DNA: TGTGCCAGCAGTGCTAGCGAGGCCTACAATGAGCAGTTCTTC.

The rearrangement links TRBV9 to TRBJ2-1, with TRBD2 matching 8 bases. This CDR3 contains 15 residues. V dropped 1 base and J dropped 3; count of bases not matched to a gene: 3. Germline V CDR1 and CDR2: SGDLS, YYNGEE. The CDR3 nucleotides are TGTGCCAGCAGCGTATCCAGCGGGAGCTACAATGAGCAGTTCTTC. It codes for CASSVSSGSYNEQFF.

V usage is TRBV4-1 and J usage is TRBJ2-1; D is unresolved. Germline V gene lookup returns CDR1 MGHRA and CDR2 YSYEKL. The CDR3 is made up of 14 amino acids. V lost 0 bases to trimming and J lost 0 bases, with 3 bases between them. The CDR3 here is CASSQDSSYNEQFF. The CDR3, as DNA: TGCGCCAGCAGCCAAGATAGCTCCTACAATGAGCAGTTCTTC.

V and J are TRBV7-9 and TRBJ1-2, with D maybe TRBD1 (5 bases). From germline, CDR1 is SEHNR and CDR2 FQNEAQ (reference sequence). The CDR3 spans 16 residues. The germline V and J ends were trimmed by 1 base and 2 bases, with 14 bases remaining between them. This CDR3 reads CASSLEDPGGNYGYTF. CDR3 nucleotide sequence: TGTGCCAGCAGCTTAGAAGATCCGGGGGGGAACTATGGCTACACCTTC.

This clone was seen a single time. The J gene is TRBJ2-7, the V gene TRBV29-1, with TRBD2 matching 11 bases. This CDR3 comprises 15 residues. Per germline, CDR1 SQVTM and CDR2 ANQGSEA. The V and J ends lost 6 bases and 5 bases, in that order; junction bases with no gene match: 12. CDR3 coding DNA: TGCAGCGTGGAGCCTTTAGCGGGAGGGCCCCACGAGCAGTACTTC. Its protein is CSVEPLAGGPHEQYF.

V is TRBV7-3 and J is TRBJ2-5; 13 bases fit TRBD2. This CDR3 has 16 residues. V was clipped by 5 bases and J by 4 bases; unmatched bases: 7. Germline V CDR1 and CDR2: SGHTA, FQGTGA. The CDR3: CASSPGLAGVGETQYF. CDR3 in DNA: TGTGCCAGCAGCCCTGGACTAGCGGGAGTGGGAGAGACCCAGTACTTC. The variable domain in full, with the rest retrieved from reference TRBV7-3 and TRBJ2-5, is GAGVSQTPSNKVTEKGKYVELRCDPISGHTALYWYRQSLGQGPEFLIYFQGTGAADDSGLPNDRFFAVRPEGSVSTLKIQRTERGDSAVYLCASSPGLAGVGETQYFGPGTRLLVL.

In its sample, this clone was seen once. V is TRBV11-2 and J is TRBJ2-7, with TRBD2 matching 9 bases. The CDR3 length is 17 residues. After removal of 1 base from V and 2 bases from J, the junction contained 9 bases not matched to a gene. The V gene's germline CDR1 is SGHAT and CDR2 FQNNGV. The CDR3 is CASSLVASGIRAYEQYF. DNA of the CDR3: TGTGCCAGCAGCTTAGTCGCTAGCGGGATAAGGGCCTACGAGCAGTACTTC.

The rearrangement joins TRBV5-8 to TRBJ2-7; TRBD1 agrees at 8 bases. Losses at the gene ends were 2 bases for V and 6 bases for J; bases not matched to a gene: 4. The germline CDR1 and CDR2 sequences are SGHTS and YDEGEE. There are 13 residues in the CDR3. The CDR3 loop is CASSLNTGGEQYF. The CDR3, as DNA: TGTGCCAGCAGCTTAAATACAGGGGGCGAGCAGTACTTC.

V gene TRBV18 combines with J gene TRBJ2-3, with 8 nucleotides matching TRBD1. This CDR3 spans 15 amino acids. V lost 3 bases to trimming and J lost 1 base; unmatched junction nucleotides: 3. The germline CDR1 and CDR2 sequences are KGHSH and LQKENI. DNA for the CDR3: TGTGCCAGCTCACCCGGACAGGGAGGCACAGATACGCAGTATTTT. It yields the protein CASSPGQGGTDTQYF.

This clone occurred once. The chain is built from TRBV5-1 and TRBJ2-5; no reliable D call. Trimming removed 4 bases at V and 1 base at J, with 14 bases between. This CDR3 contains 15 residues. Germline assignment: CDR1 SGHRS and CDR2 YFSETQ. As DNA, the CDR3 is TGCGCCAGCAGCCCTTTGGGCGCCCTCCAAGAGACCCAGTACTTC. Its translation: CASSPLGALQETQYF.

This clone was recorded a few times. The rearrangement joins TRBV6-5 to TRBJ1-2; a weak D match, TRBD1 (6 bases). CDR3 length: 14 residues. Germline assignment: CDR1 MNHEY and CDR2 SVGAGI. V lost 7 bases to trimming and J lost 0 bases, with 12 bases between them. DNA for the CDR3: TGTGCCAGCACCGACAGGTCAGCTAACTATGGCTACACCTTC. Protein product: CASTDRSANYGYTF.

The rearrangement joins TRBV14 to TRBJ1-5, with D perhaps matching TRBD1 (6 bases). Trimming pared 1 base from V and 1 base from J, leaving 20 bases between. Germline V lookup: CDR1 SGHDN, CDR2 FVKESK. There are 19 residues in the CDR3. This CDR3 reads CASSQVKVGRQGSNQPQHF. DNA of the CDR3: TGTGCCAGCAGCCAAGTTAAGGTTGGTCGGCAGGGGAGCAATCAGCCCCAGCATTTT.

This chain links TRBV28 with TRBJ2-7; D not resolved. Trimming took off 3 bases at V and 6 bases at J, with 9 bases between the two ends. Germline values: CDR1 MDHEN, CDR2 SYDVKM. This CDR3 is built from 12 residues. This CDR3 is CASSLGLFEQYF. The CDR3 region has the DNA TGTGCCAGCAGTTTGGGCCTTTTCGAGCAGTACTTC.

The CDR3 DNA sequence: TGCAGCGTTGGCGGGCTCCCTAGTGGGGTTTACGAGCAGTACTTC. It translates to CSVGGLPSGVYEQYF. The rearrangement uses TRBV29-1 and TRBJ2-7; tentative D call: TRBD2 (5 bases). Trimming removed 4 bases from V and 4 bases from J, with 20 bases in between. This CDR3 has 15 amino acids. The V gene's germline CDR1 is SQVTM and CDR2 ANQGSEA.

The chain employs TRBV4-1 and TRBJ2-2; D remains unclear. Trimming stripped 0 bases from V and 7 bases from J, with 6 bases between. This CDR3 spans 13 amino acids. Germline loops: CDR1 MGHRA, CDR2 YSYEKL. CDR3 sequence (DNA): TGCGCCAGCAGCCAAGATCAAATCGGGGAGCTGTTTTTT. It specifies CASSQDQIGELFF.

V and J are TRBV28 and TRBJ2-6; D remains ambiguous. The CDR3 has 13 amino acids. Germline V gene data show CDR1 as MDHEN and CDR2 as SYDVKM. V was shortened by 6 bases and J by 4 bases, with 7 bases between the two germline ends. For the CDR3, the DNA is TGTGCCAGCAGGTTGGCCGGGGCCAACGTCCTGACTTTC. This sequence encodes CASRLAGANVLTF.

The CDR3 DNA sequence: TGCGCCAGCAGCCGCCCACAGGGGGCCACAGATACGCAGTATTTT. Protein product: CASSRPQGATDTQYF. The chain is built from TRBV5-1 and TRBJ2-3; TRBD1 aligns across 9 bases. CDR1 is SGHRS and CDR2 is YFSETQ in the germline V gene. J gave up 2 bases and V 4 bases, and 5 bases lay outside the gene matches. CDR3 length: 15 residues.